A selection of T cell receptor beta chains follows, all from one sample in a study of blood T cells in healthy people across ages. TCRdb itself ran the 5' RACE reads through MiXCR, one entry per CDR3 protein. The table records roughly 800,000 distinct CDR3 sequences, roughly 25% of them present only once. These sequences were also reported in another study, on T cells of mothers and their children.

The sample consisted of blood. These receptors all come from a boy aged 5 to 17 in good health. CDR3s include the opening cysteine and the closing phenylalanine or tryptophan. The D gene is left open where the match is weak. Clone size, where shown, is once, few, many, or a class for clones that have expanded.

>TRBJ1-4|.|few|TRBV12-3/TRBV12-4
TGTGCCAGCAGACCGGGGCAGGGTCAAAAACTGTTTTTT
CASRPGQGQKLFF
>TRBJ1-2|TRBD1|.|TRBV7-9
TGTGCCAGCAGCCTGGGACAGCAATTGTATGGCTACACCTTC
CASSLGQQLYGYTF
>TRBJ2-7|.|.|TRBV28
TGTGCCAGCAGTCTACAGGGCTACGAGCAGCACTTC
CASSLQGYEQHF
>TRBJ2-7|.|.|TRBV20-1
TGCAGTGCTAGAGGCGAAGGGGGGTCGTACGAGCAGTACTTC
CSARGEGGSYEQYF
>TRBJ2-5|.|few|TRBV7-2
TGTGCCAGCACCCCCGAGGGAGTCCTGTTGTCCCAGTACTTC
CASTPEGVLLSQYF
>TRBJ2-1|TRBD2|few|TRBV12-5
TGTGCTAGTGCCGTAGCGGGTTACAATGAGCAGTTCTTC
CASAVAGYNEQFF
>TRBJ2-4|.|.|TRBV29-1
TGCAGCGTGTCACTTATAGCCAAAAACATTCAGTACTTC
CSVSLIAKNIQYF
>TRBJ2-1|TRBD2|many|TRBV6-5
TGTGCCAGCAGCACTAGCGGGAGTTCCTACAATGAGCAGTTCTTC
CASSTSGSSYNEQFF
>TRBJ1-5|.|.|TRBV28
TGTGCCAGCAATCTAAACAGGGTTATGCTCCTGCCCCAGCATTTT
CASNLNRVMLLPQHF
>TRBJ2-4|TRBD1|.|TRBV5-1
TGCGCCAGCAGCTTGGGTGGACAGGGACAAAACATTCAGTACTTC
CASSLGGQGQNIQYF
>TRBJ2-3|.|.|TRBV6-6
TGTGCCAGCAGTTACTCGATGACAGATACGCAGTATTTT
CASSYSMTDTQYF
>TRBJ2-1|.|few|TRBV29-1
TGCAGCGTCGCGCATCGATTACAGGGTTACAATGAGCAGTTCTTC
CSVAHRLQGYNEQFF
>TRBJ2-1|TRBD2|few|TRBV27
TGTGCCAGCAAATGGACTAGCGGGAGTGATGAGCAGTTCTTC
CASKWTSGSDEQFF
>TRBJ2-3|TRBD2|few|TRBV7-8
TGTGCCAGCAGCTTAGAGCGGGGGTTTGGCACAGATACGCAGTATTTT
CASSLERGFGTDTQYF
>TRBJ2-5|.|many|TRBV29-1
TGCAGCGTTCCGATTGATGGGAGGGAGACCCAGTACTTC
CSVPIDGRETQYF
>TRBJ2-4|.|once|TRBV12-3/TRBV12-4
TGTACCAGCAGCCCAGACAGGCCTGGGGCCAAAAACATTCAGTACTTC
CTSSPDRPGAKNIQYF
>TRBJ2-7|.|few|TRBV7-9
TGTGCCAGCAACTTACTGGGGGCCTCCGAGCAGTACTTC
CASNLLGASEQYF
>TRBJ2-5|TRBD1|.|TRBV19
TGTGCCACTGCGGACAGGGGGTACCAAGAGACCCAGTACTTC
CATADRGYQETQYF
>TRBJ2-7|TRBD2|few|TRBV28
TGTGCCAGCCCACCCTCGGGACTAAGGGAGGACGAGCAGTACTTC
CASPPSGLREDEQYF
>TRBJ1-5|.|few|TRBV12-3/TRBV12-4
TGTGCCAGCAGTTTGCTGGGCCGGTATCAGCCCCAGCATTTT
CASSLLGRYQPQHF
>TRBJ1-4|.|.|TRBV28
TGTGCCAGCAGTTTACCGGCAGCCGGAGGTCAGTCAGAAAAACTGTTTTTT
CASSLPAAGGQSEKLFF
>TRBJ1-2|.|.|TRBV7-9
TGTGCCAGCAGCTTAGCCGCCCAGGTTCCCAACTATGGCTACACCTTC
CASSLAAQVPNYGYTF
>TRBJ2-7|.|few|TRBV12-3/TRBV12-4
TGTGCCAGCAGTCTAGGGCCTAAACCCGAGCAGTACTTC
CASSLGPKPEQYF
>TRBJ1-3|.|.|TRBV29-1
TGCAGCGTTGCGGGGATAGTTGGGGGGCTGGGAAACACCATATATTTT
CSVAGIVGGLGNTIYF
>TRBJ2-1|TRBD2|few|TRBV10-3
TGTGCCATCATGCCTAGCGGGGGGAACAATGAGCAGTTCTTC
CAIMPSGGNNEQFF
>TRBJ2-3|.|few|TRBV29-1
TGCAGCGTTGAAGAGGGCGGCACAGATACGCAGTATTTT
CSVEEGGTDTQYF
>TRBJ1-1|.|few|TRBV7-9
TGTGCCAGCAGCTTAGTCGGTATTTCGGCGAACACTGAAGCTTTCTTT
CASSLVGISANTEAFF
>TRBJ2-7|.|few|TRBV12-3/TRBV12-4
TGTGCCAGCAGTCTACAGGGTAGAGTCTACGAGCAGTACTTC
CASSLQGRVYEQYF
>TRBJ2-3|TRBD1|few|TRBV29-1
TGCAGCGTTCTTGGGGGACAGGAGACCACAGATACGCAGTATTTT
CSVLGGQETTDTQYF
>TRBJ2-7|.|.|TRBV29-1
TGCAGCGCCGGTGGGGGTGGGGCCTCCTACGAGCAGTACTTC
CSAGGGGASYEQYF
>TRBJ2-2|.|few|TRBV3-1
TGTGCCAGCAGCCAAGAGGGGGCTAGCTGGAACACCGGGGAGCTGTTTTTT
CASSQEGASWNTGELFF
>TRBJ1-1|.|.|TRBV9
TGTGCCAGCAGCGTAGAACCGGGGGCGAACACTGAAGCTTTCTTT
CASSVEPGANTEAFF
>TRBJ2-5|TRBD2|.|TRBV12-3/TRBV12-4
TGTGCCAGCAGTTCATACGGAGCGGGGACGGAGACCCAGTACTTC
CASSSYGAGTETQYF
>TRBJ2-6|.|.|TRBV6-5
TGTGCCAGCAGGCCGGGCTCTGGGGCCAACGTCCTGACTTTC
CASRPGSGANVLTF
>TRBJ1-4|.|.|TRBV28
TGTGCCAGCCGCTTGCGGGGTCGGGAGAATGAAAAACTGTTTTTT
CASRLRGRENEKLFF
>TRBJ2-3|.|few|TRBV9
TGTGCCAGCAGCGTAGAAGGAATTACCACAGATACGCAGTATTTT
CASSVEGITTDTQYF
>TRBJ1-2|TRBD1|few|TRBV5-4
TGTGCCAGCAGCCGTTACCGGGACAGCTATGGCTACACCTTC
CASSRYRDSYGYTF
>TRBJ2-7|.|few|TRBV28
TGTGCCAGCAGTTTAGCGGAAAAGAGCTCCTACGAGCAGTACTTC
CASSLAEKSSYEQYF
>TRBJ1-5|.|.|TRBV28
TGTGCCAGCAGTTTCCCGGGTGTCGGGGGACAGCCCCAGCATTTT
CASSFPGVGGQPQHF
>TRBJ1-2|.|few|TRBV4-1
TGCGCCAGCAGCCAAGTGACCGGGAACTATGGCTACACCTTC
CASSQVTGNYGYTF
>TRBJ2-5|TRBD1|many|TRBV5-1
TGTGCCAGCAGCCTGGGGACAGCTCAAGAGACCCAGTACTTC
CASSLGTAQETQYF
>TRBJ2-1|.|.|TRBV11-3
TGTGCCAGCAGCTTAGAGAAGGATGAGCAGTTCTTC
CASSLEKDEQFF